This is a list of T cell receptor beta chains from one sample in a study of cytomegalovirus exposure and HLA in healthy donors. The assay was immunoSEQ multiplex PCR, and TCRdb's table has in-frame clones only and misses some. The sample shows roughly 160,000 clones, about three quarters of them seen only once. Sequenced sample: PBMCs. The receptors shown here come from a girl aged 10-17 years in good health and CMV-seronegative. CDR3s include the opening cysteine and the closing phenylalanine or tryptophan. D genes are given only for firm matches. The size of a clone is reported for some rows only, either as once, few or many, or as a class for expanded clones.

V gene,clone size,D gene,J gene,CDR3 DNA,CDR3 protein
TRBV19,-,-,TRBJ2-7,TGTGCCAGTAGTAGGACAGTCACCTACGAGCAGTACTTC,CASSRTVTYEQYF
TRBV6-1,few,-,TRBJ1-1,TGTGCCAGCAGTGAAATGGCAGTCACTGAAGCTTTCTTT,CASSEMAVTEAFF
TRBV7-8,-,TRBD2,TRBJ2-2,TGTGCCAGCAGCTCGCGGAGGGAGGGCACCGGGGAGCTGTTTTTT,CASSSRREGTGELFF
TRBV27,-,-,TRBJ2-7,TGTGCCAGCAGTTCTATCGGGAGCTCCTACGAGCAGTACTTC,CASSSIGSSYEQYF
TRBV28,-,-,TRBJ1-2,TGTGCCAGCAGGCGATCTAACTATGGCTACACCTTC,CASRRSNYGYTF
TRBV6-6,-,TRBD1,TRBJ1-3,TGTGCCAGCAGTACCGGACAGGGCTCTGGAAACACCATATATTTT,CASSTGQGSGNTIYF
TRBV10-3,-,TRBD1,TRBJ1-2,TGTGCCATCAGGGGGACAGGGGAATTGGGTGGCTACACCTTC,CAIRGTGELGGYTF
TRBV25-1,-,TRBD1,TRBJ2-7,TGTGCCAGCAGTGACCCCGACAGGGGCTACGAGCAGTACTTC,CASSDPDRGYEQYF
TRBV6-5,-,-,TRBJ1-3,TGTGCCAGCAGGAGGGGGAACACCATATATTTT,CASRRGNTIYF
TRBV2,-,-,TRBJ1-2,TGTGCCAGCAGTGAGGGGGGGGATGGCTACACCTTC,CASSEGGDGYTF
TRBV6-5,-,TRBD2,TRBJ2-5,TGTGCCAGCAGTTACTCGAGTAGCGGGGGGGCGGGGACCCAGTACTTC,CASSYSSSGGAGTQYF
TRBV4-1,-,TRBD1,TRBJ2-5,TGCGCCAGCAGTCCCCAGGGGGAAGAGACCCAGTACTTC,CASSPQGEETQYF
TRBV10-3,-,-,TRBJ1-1,TGTGCCATCAGTGGCCGGGAGGGAAGTAACACTGAAGCTTTCTTT,CAISGREGSNTEAFF
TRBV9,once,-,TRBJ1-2,TGTGCCAGCAGCGTAGATCTTACGGATGGCTACACCTTC,CASSVDLTDGYTF
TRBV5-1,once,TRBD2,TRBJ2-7,TGCGCCAGCAGCTTGCTAGCGGGGGATAAATCCTACGAGCAGTACTTC,CASSLLAGDKSYEQYF
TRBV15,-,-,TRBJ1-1,TGTGCCACCAGCAGAGATTCAGATAACACTGAAGCTTTCTTT,CATSRDSDNTEAFF
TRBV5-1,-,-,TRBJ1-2,TGCGCCAGCAGCTTAGGGCAGGGCGGCAACTATGGCTACACCTTC,CASSLGQGGNYGYTF
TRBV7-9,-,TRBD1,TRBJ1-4,TGTGCCAGCAAGGCGACAGGGACGGAAAAACTGTTTTTT,CASKATGTEKLFF
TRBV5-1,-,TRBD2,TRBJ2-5,TGCGCCAGCAGCTTGGAGGACGGGGGGGAAGAGACCCAGTACTTC,CASSLEDGGEETQYF
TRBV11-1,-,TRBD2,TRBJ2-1,TGTGCCAGCAGCCCCTTCCACGGGGGGGATGAGCAGTTCTTC,CASSPFHGGDEQFF
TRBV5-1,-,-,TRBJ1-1,TGCGCCAGCAGCTTCAGGGAACCCTACACTGAAGCTTTCTTT,CASSFREPYTEAFF
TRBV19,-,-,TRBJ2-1,TGTGCCAGTAGTATGTCGGGCTCCTACAATGAGCAGTTCTTC,CASSMSGSYNEQFF
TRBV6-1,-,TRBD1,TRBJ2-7,TGTGCCAGCAGTGAGATTACAGGGGCCGAGCAGTACTTC,CASSEITGAEQYF
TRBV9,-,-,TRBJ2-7,TGTGCCAGCAGCGAGGGGTCTCTCAGCTCCTACGAGCAGTACTTC,CASSEGSLSSYEQYF
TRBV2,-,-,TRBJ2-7,TGTGCCAGCAGTGAACATGAGGACAGAAACGAGCAGTACTTC,CASSEHEDRNEQYF
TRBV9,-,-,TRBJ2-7,TGTGCCAGCAGCGTCGCCTCGACAGGCGGGCCCTACGAGCAGTACTTC,CASSVASTGGPYEQYF
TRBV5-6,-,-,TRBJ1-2,TGTGCCAGCAACCAGGGTTGGGGTGGCTACACCTTC,CASNQGWGGYTF
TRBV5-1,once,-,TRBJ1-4,TGCGCCAGCAGCCCGGGAGAGCTTAATGAAAAACTGTTTTTT,CASSPGELNEKLFF
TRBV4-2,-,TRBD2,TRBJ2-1,TGTGCCAGCAGCCATCCGGGGGGGAACAATGAGCAGTTCTTC,CASSHPGGNNEQFF
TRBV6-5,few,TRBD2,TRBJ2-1,TGTGCCAGCAGTTATCACTTAGCGGGGGGGCCCGGTGAGCAGTTCTTC,CASSYHLAGGPGEQFF
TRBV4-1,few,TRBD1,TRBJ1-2,TGCGCCAGCAGCCACCTTGACAGGGTGCGGTATGACTATGGCTACACCTTC,CASSHLDRVRYDYGYTF
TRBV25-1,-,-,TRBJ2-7,TGTGCCAGCAGCCCCCCCGGGGAGCAGTACTTC,CASSPPGEQYF
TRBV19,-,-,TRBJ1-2,TGTGCCAGTAGTATTCCGGACAGATACTATGGCTACACCTTC,CASSIPDRYYGYTF
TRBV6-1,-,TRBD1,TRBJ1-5,TGTGCCACCCGGGGGACAGGGGGCAATCAGCCCCAGCATTTT,CATRGTGGNQPQHF
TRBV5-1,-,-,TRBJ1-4,TGCGCCAGCGGCCCGGGAGGGGATGAAAAACTGTTTTTT,CASGPGGDEKLFF
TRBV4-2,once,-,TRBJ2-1,TGTGCCAGCAGCCCCCGGGGGGCGGCCGACTACAATGAGCAGTTCTTC,CASSPRGAADYNEQFF
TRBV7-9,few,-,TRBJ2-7,TGTGCCACGGTAGGCCGGGACACCTCCTACGAGCAGTACTTC,CATVGRDTSYEQYF
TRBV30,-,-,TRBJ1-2,TGTGCCTGGAGTTTCCAGGCCACTAACTATGGCTACACCTTC,CAWSFQATNYGYTF
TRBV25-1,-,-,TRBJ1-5,TGTGCCAGCAAAGGGGCAGGGGAAAATCAGCCCCAGCATTTT,CASKGAGENQPQHF
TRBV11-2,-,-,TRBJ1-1,TGTGCCAGCAGCTTAGGGGTGGGCGGCGGCCGGAGGGACACTGAAGCTTTCTTT,CASSLGVGGGRRDTEAFF
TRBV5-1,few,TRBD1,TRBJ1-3,TGCGCCAGCAGCTTGTATGACAGGGCAGCAGGAAACACCATATATTTT,CASSLYDRAAGNTIYF
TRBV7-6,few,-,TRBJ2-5,TGTGCCAGCAGCTCCCACAACCAAGAGACCCAGTACTTC,CASSSHNQETQYF
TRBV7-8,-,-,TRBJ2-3,TGTGCCAGCAGCATAGAGACTAGCACAGATACGCAGTATTTT,CASSIETSTDTQYF
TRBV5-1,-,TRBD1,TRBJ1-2,TGCGCCAGCAGCCCCTCGGCAGGGGGCGCGGATGGCTACACCTTC,CASSPSAGGADGYTF
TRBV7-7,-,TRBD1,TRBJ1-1,TGTGCCAGCAGCAAATTAAAGCCGGGACAGATCTTTATGAACACTGAAGCTTTCTTT,CASSKLKPGQIFMNTEAFF
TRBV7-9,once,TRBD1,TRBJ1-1,TGTGCCAGCAGCACGGGACAGTACAATTCGGGGACTGAAGCTTTCTTT,CASSTGQYNSGTEAFF
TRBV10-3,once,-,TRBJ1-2,TGTGCCATCAGTGAAGGCAGGAACTATGGCTACACCTTC,CAISEGRNYGYTF
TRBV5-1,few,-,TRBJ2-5,TGCGCCAGCAGGAGGGAAGAGACCCAGTACTTC,CASRREETQYF
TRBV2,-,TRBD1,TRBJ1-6,TGTGCCAGCAGTGACCCCGGAGGGACAGCCCCACCCCTCCACTTT,CASSDPGGTAPPLHF
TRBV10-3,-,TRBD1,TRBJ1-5,TGTGCCATCTCCCCGGGACAGGCCTCCAATCAGCCCCAGCATTTT,CAISPGQASNQPQHF
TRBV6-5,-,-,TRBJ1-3,TGTGCCACCGCAAGGCAGTGGGCCGCAACCCCCATATATTTT,CATARQWAATPIYF
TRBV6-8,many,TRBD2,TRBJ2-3,TGTGCCAGCAGTTACACCTACAGACTAGCGGGGCACACAGATACGCAGTATTTT,CASSYTYRLAGHTDTQYF
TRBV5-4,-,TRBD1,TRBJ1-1,TGTGCCAGCAGCTTGGAATGGGGGACAGGGAACACTGAAGCTTTCTTT,CASSLEWGTGNTEAFF
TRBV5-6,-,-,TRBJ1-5,TGTGCCAGCAGCACCCTGACAGGTCAGCCCCAGCATTTT,CASSTLTGQPQHF
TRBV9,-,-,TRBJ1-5,TGTGCCAGCAGCGTAGAATCGGATCAGCCCCAGCATTTT,CASSVESDQPQHF
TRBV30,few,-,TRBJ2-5,TGTGCCTGGAGTGTACGGCACGGAGGGACCCAGTACTTC,CAWSVRHGGTQYF
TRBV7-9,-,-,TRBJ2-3,TGTGCCAGCAGCCCCCGGGCCGGGGTCACAGATACGCAGTATTTT,CASSPRAGVTDTQYF
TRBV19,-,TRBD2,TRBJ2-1,TGTGCCAGTTCGGGACTAGACTACAATGAGCAGTTCTTC,CASSGLDYNEQFF
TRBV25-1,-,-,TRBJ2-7,TGTGCCAGCAGTGCACCTAACTACGAGCAGTACTTC,CASSAPNYEQYF